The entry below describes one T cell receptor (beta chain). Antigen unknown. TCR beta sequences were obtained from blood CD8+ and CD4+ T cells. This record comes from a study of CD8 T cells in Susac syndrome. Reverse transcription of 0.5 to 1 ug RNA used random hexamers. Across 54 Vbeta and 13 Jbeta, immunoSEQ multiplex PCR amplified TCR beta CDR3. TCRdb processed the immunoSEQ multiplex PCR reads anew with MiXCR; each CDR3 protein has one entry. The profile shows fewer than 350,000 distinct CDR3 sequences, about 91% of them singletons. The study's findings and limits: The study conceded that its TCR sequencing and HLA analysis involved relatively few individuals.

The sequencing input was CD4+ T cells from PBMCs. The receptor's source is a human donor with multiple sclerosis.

The CDR3: CASKSQVGGYEQYF. The CDR3, as DNA: TGTGCCAGTAAATCCCAGGTCGGAGGCTACGAGCAGTACTTC. V is TRBV19 and J is TRBJ2-7; possible D gene TRBD2, 5 bases. Trimming cost V 7 bases and J 3 bases, with 16 bases left between them. The CDR3 is 14 residues long. Germline V gene sequence: CDR1 LNHDA, CDR2 SQIVND (reference sequence).